The 26 T cell receptor beta chains listed next were all sequenced from one sample in a study of blood T cell repertoires in COVID-19. Sequencing used immunoSEQ multiplex PCR; TCRdb keeps in-frame clones, though not all of them. The table has 90,000 or so clones, about three quarters seen once. Sequenced input: peripheral blood. The receptor set was obtained from an elderly woman with acute or convalescent COVID-19.

The chain links TRBV5-6 to TRBJ2-3, with D maybe TRBD1 (5 bases). V gave up 0 bases and J gave up 1 base, with 9 bases separating them. The CDR3 length is 15 residues. Germline loops: CDR1 SGHDT, CDR2 YYEEEE. In nucleotides, the CDR3 is TGTGCCAGCAGCTTGGGGGGCGCGGGCACAGATACGCAGTATTTT. It yields the protein CASSLGGAGTDTQYF.

The chain links TRBV4-2 to TRBJ1-2; 10 bases agree with TRBD1. CDR1 is LGHNA, CDR2 YNFKEQ, per germline. CDR3 length: 16 residues. The J segment lost 0 bases and the V segment lost 4 bases, leaving 5 bases of the junction unmatched. This CDR3 is CASSRQGTGANYGYTF. The CDR3 DNA reads as TGTGCCAGCAGCCGACAAGGGACAGGGGCTAACTATGGCTACACCTTC.

The V gene is TRBV4-1, the J gene TRBJ1-3; a possible D gene is TRBD1 (5 bases). Germline lookup yields CDR1 MGHRA and CDR2 YSYEKL. The CDR3 length is 16 residues. The germline V and J ends were trimmed by 3 bases and 2 bases, with 14 bases remaining between them. The CDR3 is CASSHAGKEAGNTIYF. The DNA of the CDR3 is TGCGCCAGCAGCCATGCAGGGAAAGAGGCTGGAAACACCATATATTTT.

The CDR3 region has the DNA TGCGCCAGCAGCTTGGTACCAGGAATGACGAACTATGGCTACACCTTC. Protein sequence: CASSLVPGMTNYGYTF. The chain has TRBV5-1 and TRBJ1-2; no definite D call. V shed 0 bases and J shed 2 bases, with 14 bases lying between them. The CDR3 has 16 residues. Germline V gene data show CDR1 as SGHRS and CDR2 as YFSETQ.

This clone was observed a handful of times. The chain uses TRBV7-2 and TRBJ1-2, with 8 bases that match TRBD1. With 3 bases clipped from V and 1 base from J, the junction kept 4 bases outside the gene matches. The germline V gene encodes CDR1 SGHTA and CDR2 FQGNSA. The CDR3 covers 15 residues. The CDR3 spells CASSLDRARNYGYTF. The CDR3 DNA follows: TGTGCCAGCAGCTTGGACAGGGCACGTAACTATGGCTACACCTTC.

The genes are TRBV3-1 (or the pseudogene TRBV3-2) and TRBJ1-5; D remains unclear. V was trimmed by 3 bases and J by 0 bases, leaving 6 bases between them. CDR1 is LGHDT, CDR2 YNNKEL, per germline (reference sequence). The CDR3 has 14 residues. The CDR3 loop reads CASSQGRSNQPQHF. DNA of the CDR3: TGTGCCAGCAGCCAGGGCCGTAGCAATCAGCCCCAGCATTTT.

The chain combines TRBV10-3 with TRBJ1-1, with a weak D call TRBD1 (5 bases). This CDR3 has 15 residues. V was cut by 3 bases and J by 4 bases, with 15 bases left in between. CDR1 ENHRY and CDR2 SYGVKD come from the germline V gene. The CDR3 bases are TGTGCCATCAGTGATAGTCCGGGGGGGTTCACTGAAGCTTTCTTT. Protein: CAISDSPGGFTEAFF.

This clone showed up just once. V is TRBV27 and J is TRBJ1-6; D ambiguous. Per germline, CDR1 MNHEY and CDR2 SMNVEV (reference sequence). Trimming removed 5 bases from V and 8 bases from J, with 13 bases in between. This CDR3 comprises 14 residues. CDR3 amino acids: CASSPWAGDSPLHF. The CDR3 nucleotides are TGTGCCAGCAGTCCGTGGGCAGGCGATTCACCCCTCCACTTT.

This chain links TRBV28 with TRBJ1-4; D call uncertain. This CDR3 comprises 16 residues. V lost 6 bases, J lost 8 bases, and 22 bases lay in between. CDR1 and CDR2 (germline): MDHEN, SYDVKM. The CDR3 is CASSDPGSPVGEKLFF. The DNA for the CDR3 is TGTGCCAGCAGCGACCCGGGATCCCCTGTCGGGGAAAAACTGTTTTTT.

This clone showed up just once. The chain joins TRBV12-3 or TRBV12-4 to TRBJ2-7, with 8 bases aligning to TRBD1. This CDR3 is built from 13 residues. The junction had 9 bases not matched to a gene; V was cut back by 8 bases and J by 6 bases. The CDR3 protein is CASGFFGQGEQYF. The CDR3 DNA sequence: TGTGCCAGCGGATTCTTTGGACAGGGCGAGCAGTACTTC.

The chain joins TRBV7-2 to TRBJ2-7; TRBD2 matches at 8 bases. The CDR3 covers 19 residues. V was pared by 5 bases and J by 2 bases, with 20 bases of the junction left unmatched. Germline assignment: CDR1 SGHTA and CDR2 FQGNSA. This CDR3 reads CASSEKSGFWSGGTYEQYF. The CDR3 DNA sequence: TGTGCCAGCAGCGAAAAGAGTGGTTTTTGGAGCGGGGGAACCTACGAGCAGTACTTC.

The genes are TRBV5-6 and TRBJ1-2, with 9 bases fitting TRBD1. The trim removed 1 base at V and 4 bases at J, leaving 5 bases unmatched. Germline CDR1 SGHDT, CDR2 YYEEEE. The CDR3 contains 15 residues. The CDR3, as DNA: TGTGCCAGCAGCTTGAAGGGACAGGGAACCTATGGCTACACCTTC. This gives the protein CASSLKGQGTYGYTF.

The V call is TRBV2, the J call TRBJ1-5, with TRBD1 identical over 9 bases. This CDR3 comprises 15 residues. Germline CDR1 reads SNHLY; CDR2 reads FYNNEI. Trimming cost V 5 bases and J 2 bases; bases outside gene matches: 4. Written as DNA, the CDR3 is TGTGCCAGCAGTCCCCGGACAGGGGGCAATCAGCCCCAGCATTTT. It codes for CASSPRTGGNQPQHF.

The V gene is TRBV9, the J gene TRBJ2-4, with D tentatively TRBD2 (6 bases). The CDR3 is made up of 15 amino acids. From germline, CDR1 is SGDLS and CDR2 YYNGEE. V lost 2 bases and J lost 9, with 18 bases in between. The CDR3 DNA is TGTGCCAGCAGCGTTTACGGGACTGGGGTTGGCATTCAGTACTTC. Amino acids: CASSVYGTGVGIQYF.

V is TRBV19 and J is TRBJ1-5; D gene unclear. Germline-derived CDR1 and CDR2 are LNHDA and SQIVND (reference sequence). The V end lost 2 bases, the J end lost 4 bases, and 6 bases lay between the germline ends. This CDR3 has 13 residues. CDR3 bases: TGTGCCAGTAGTATACGGGAGAATCAGCCCCAGCATTTT. Amino acid sequence: CASSIRENQPQHF.

This sequence joins TRBV7-2 and TRBJ1-2; D may be TRBD1 (5 bases). The length of the CDR3 is 14 residues. CDR1 is SGHTA and CDR2 is FQGNSA in the germline V gene. V dropped 5 bases and J dropped 4 bases, with 14 bases sitting between them. The CDR3 DNA follows: TGTGCCAGCAGCCCATGGACCGGGGGCTATGGCTACACCTTC. Its protein is CASSPWTGGYGYTF.

This clone was detected ten times or more. V usage is TRBV7-2 and J usage is TRBJ1-2, with D unclear. The CDR3 consists of 14 residues. Trimming removed 5 bases at V and 6 bases at J, with 16 bases between. Germline loops: CDR1 SGHTA, CDR2 FQGNSA. CDR3: CASSPTAGMNGYTF. In DNA form, the CDR3 reads TGTGCCAGCAGCCCCACCGCGGGGATGAATGGCTACACCTTC.

This chain links TRBV6-2 or TRBV6-3 with TRBJ1-2; D remains ambiguous. CDR3 size: 14 residues. V was shortened by 3 bases and J by 6 bases, with 14 bases between the two germline ends. Per germline, CDR1 MNHEY and CDR2 SVGEGT. The CDR3 protein is CASSYRGGSDGYTF. CDR3 nucleotide sequence: TGTGCCAGCAGTTATCGAGGAGGGTCCGATGGCTACACCTTC.

This clone was seen a handful of times. V usage is TRBV5-5 and J usage is TRBJ1-2; the match to TRBD1 covers 7 bases. This CDR3 is built from 12 residues. In germline, CDR1 is SGHKS, CDR2 YYEKEE (reference sequence). Trimming cost V 4 bases and J 8 bases; bases outside gene matches: 5. CDR3 DNA sequence: TGTGCCAGCAGCGCGCGACAGGGAGGCTACACCTTC. Translated: CASSARQGGYTF.

This chain uses TRBV28 with TRBJ1-2; 7 bases match TRBD1. The V and J ends lost 8 bases and 0 bases, in that order; junction bases with no gene match: 9. The CDR3 has 15 amino acids. CDR1 and CDR2 (germline): MDHEN, SYDVKM. The CDR3 region is CASRQGRGSNYGYTF. DNA for the CDR3: TGTGCCAGCCGACAGGGAAGGGGATCTAACTATGGCTACACCTTC.

The chain joins TRBV5-8 to TRBJ1-3; D is possibly TRBD1 (5 bases). V shed 7 bases and J shed 0 bases, with 11 bases lying between them. CDR1 is SGHTS and CDR2 is YDEGEE in the germline V gene. The CDR3 covers 14 residues. In DNA, the CDR3 is TGTGCCAGCTGGGGCAGAGTCTCTGGAAACACCATATATTTT. Encoded protein: CASWGRVSGNTIYF.

The table lists this clone with a few counts. The chain links TRBV4-2 to TRBJ2-3, with 11 bases matching TRBD2. Germline values: CDR1 LGHNA, CDR2 YNFKEQ. The ends lost 3 bases at V and 2 bases at J; junction bases unmatched: 4. The CDR3 totals 16 residues. The chain's CDR3 is CASSQVAGGPTDTQYF. The CDR3 DNA reads as TGTGCCAGCAGCCAGGTAGCGGGGGGGCCCACAGATACGCAGTATTTT.

The chain carries TRBV5-1 and TRBJ1-2, with 7 bases aligning to TRBD1. The CDR3 contains 20 residues. V gave up 2 bases and J gave up 6 bases; unmatched junction bases: 25. In germline, CDR1 is SGHRS, CDR2 YFSETQ. The DNA for the CDR3 is TGCGCCAGCAGCTTACGACGTAACAGGGGCCTAACTAAAACCCCTGATGGCTACACCTTC. Encoded protein: CASSLRRNRGLTKTPDGYTF.

This clone was counted a few times. The chain links TRBV2 to TRBJ1-2; TRBD1 might be the D (5 bases). This CDR3 is 16 amino acids long. CDR1 and CDR2 (germline): SNHLY, FYNNEI. V lost 1 base, J lost 1 base, and 13 bases lay in between. CDR3 coding DNA: TGTGCCAGCAGTGAAGAACAGGTTCGTCTTAACTATGGCTACACCTTC. Its translation is CASSEEQVRLNYGYTF.

This rearrangement joins TRBV29-1 to TRBJ2-1; TRBD1 aligns across 8 bases. Germline V gene lookup returns CDR1 SQVTM and CDR2 ANQGSEA. Trimming took 6 bases from V and 4 from J; bases not matched to a gene: 5. This CDR3 spans 13 amino acids. CDR3 DNA: TGCAGCGTCGGACAGGGTCGGTACAATGAGCAGTTCTTC. This encodes CSVGQGRYNEQFF.

This rearrangement joins TRBV2 to TRBJ2-2; TRBD2 is a possible D gene (6 bases). The germline V gene encodes CDR1 SNHLY and CDR2 FYNNEI. Trimming cost V 8 bases and J 1 base, with 26 bases left between them. There are 19 residues in the CDR3. CDR3 sequence: CASGKRRVRDRGNTGELFF. The CDR3 DNA follows: TGTGCCAGCGGGAAACGTAGGGTGCGGGATAGGGGGAACACCGGGGAGCTGTTTTTT.